Presented here are 19 T cell receptor beta chains from one specimen sequenced in a study of shared T cell receptors in the human thymus. The data were produced by immunoSEQ multiplex PCR, yet TCRdb's version contains in-frame clones alone and is incomplete. The data hold around 730,000 clones, with 70% to 90% observed a single time. The same sample was also studied in work on human thymus T cells.

The specimen was thymocytes. All receptors derive from a girl less than two years old with a congenital heart defect.

The chain links TRBV7-3 to TRBJ2-5; tentative D call: TRBD2 (5 bases). Between the trimmed V and J ends, which lost 5 bases and 3 bases, there was a span of 13 bases. Germline lookup yields CDR1 SGHTA and CDR2 FQGTGA. The CDR3 consists of 14 residues. The CDR3 region has the DNA TGTGCCAGCAGCGCCCGGACTGGCAAAGAGACCCAGTACTTC. Protein product: CASSARTGKETQYF.

V is TRBV2 and J is TRBJ1-1, with TRBD1 matching over 8 bases. The junction had 13 bases not matched to a gene; V was cut back by 6 bases and J by 1 base. The germline CDR1 and CDR2 sequences are SNHLY and FYNNEI. This CDR3 has 17 residues. Here the CDR3 DNA reads TGTGCCAGCAGACTTTTGACAGGGGACTTTACGAACACTGAAGCTTTCTTT. This codes for CASRLLTGDFTNTEAFF.

This clone was detected only a few times. The rearrangement links TRBV7-6 to TRBJ2-2, with 9 bases aligning to TRBD2. V lost 2 bases, J lost 2 bases, and 21 bases stayed unmatched. This CDR3 spans 22 amino acids. CDR1 and CDR2 (germline): SGHVS, FNYEAQ. CDR3 amino acids: CASSLFLGTSGSGGSNTGELFF. The CDR3 nucleotides read TGTGCCAGCAGCTTATTTCTCGGGACTTCCGGGAGCGGGGGGAGTAACACCGGGGAGCTGTTTTTT.

The rearrangement links TRBV2 to TRBJ1-2, with D perhaps matching TRBD1 (5 bases). The germline CDR1 and CDR2 sequences are SNHLY and FYNNEI. The length of the CDR3 is 16 residues. V dropped 7 bases and J dropped 2 bases, with 20 bases sitting between them. For the CDR3, the DNA is TGTGCCAGCACCACCTTCCCCCAGGGATTCAACTATGGCTACACCTTC. Translating gives CASTTFPQGFNYGYTF. The entire variable domain, with the rest obtained from reference TRBV2 and TRBJ1-2, is as follows: EPEVTQTPSHQVTQMGQEVILRCVPISNHLYFYWYRQILGQKVEFLVSFYNNEISEKSEIFDDQFSVERPDGSNFTLKIRSTKLEDSAMYFCASTTFPQGFNYGYTFGSGTRLTVV.

The chain joins TRBV7-8 to TRBJ1-4, with TRBD1 as a possible D gene (6 bases). The length of the CDR3 is 16 residues. Trimming shortened V by 5 bases and J by 7 bases, and 20 bases separated the two germline ends. Per germline, CDR1 SGHVS and CDR2 FQNEAQ. This CDR3 is CASSPTGPAGGEKLFF. The CDR3 DNA sequence: TGTGCCAGCAGCCCGACAGGTCCTGCGGGGGGTGAAAAACTGTTTTTT.

This clone has more than one count but fewer than ten. The chain uses TRBV4-3 and TRBJ2-1; 8 positions match TRBD2. This CDR3 spans 16 amino acids. Germline CDR1 reads LGHNA; CDR2 reads YSLEER. J lost 2 bases, V lost 2 bases, and 5 bases had no gene match. The CDR3 DNA reads as TGCGCCAGCAGCCAAACCGGGGGGGCCCCCTACAATGAGCAGTTCTTC. This gives the protein CASSQTGGAPYNEQFF.

The rearrangement joins TRBV4-1 to TRBJ1-2, with 11 bases matching TRBD1. V lost 3 bases to trimming and J lost 4 bases; unmatched junction nucleotides: 13. CDR3 length: 18 amino acids. The germline V gene has CDR1 MGHRA and CDR2 YSYEKL. The CDR3 here is CASSQRGTGGRNSYGYTF. Written as DNA, the CDR3 is TGCGCCAGCAGCCAGAGGGGGACAGGGGGACGGAATAGCTATGGCTACACCTTC.

Only one count was recorded for this clone. The chain has TRBV6-1 and TRBJ1-6, with D perhaps matching TRBD1 (6 bases). The V end lost 2 bases, the J end lost 9 bases, and 17 bases lay between the germline ends. Germline assignment: CDR1 MNHNS and CDR2 SASEGT. This CDR3 comprises 16 residues. The CDR3 reads CASSESRDIRFSPLHF. CDR3 in DNA: TGTGCCAGCAGTGAAAGCCGGGACATTCGATTTTCACCCCTCCACTTT.

This chain connects TRBV7-2 to TRBJ2-7; 9 bases line up with TRBD2. Per germline, CDR1 SGHTA and CDR2 FQGNSA. V was pared by 0 bases and J by 6 bases, with 18 bases of the junction left unmatched. The length of the CDR3 is 19 residues. CDR3 residues: CASSLAYGGGGASGAEQYF. CDR3 nucleotides: TGTGCCAGCAGCTTAGCGTATGGGGGCGGGGGGGCCTCAGGGGCCGAGCAGTACTTC.

The rearrangement uses TRBV6-5 and TRBJ1-1; possibly TRBD1 for D (6 bases). The germline V gene encodes CDR1 MNHEY and CDR2 SVGAGI. The CDR3 is 15 residues long. The V end lost 4 bases, the J end lost 5 bases, and 17 bases lay between the germline ends. In DNA form, the CDR3 reads TGTGCCAGCAGTTGCCTCGGGACACCTGAGACTGAAGCTTTCTTT. Its translation: CASSCLGTPETEAFF.

In this sample, this clone turned up a few times. The V gene is TRBV11-2, the J gene TRBJ1-1; D gene ambiguous. CDR1 and CDR2 from the germline V gene are SGHAT and FQNNGV. The CDR3 consists of 15 residues. With 3 bases removed from V and 0 bases from J, the gap between germline ends came to 11 bases. The CDR3 loop reads CASSFATSVNTEAFF. The DNA of the CDR3 is TGTGCCAGCAGCTTTGCCACGTCGGTGAACACTGAAGCTTTCTTT. Looking up the rest from reference TRBV11-2 and TRBJ1-1 gives the full variable domain: EAGVAQSPRYKIIEKRQSVAFWCNPISGHATLYWYQQILGQGPKLLIQFQNNGVVDDSQLPKDRFSAERLKGVDSTLKIQPAKLEDSAVYLCASSFATSVNTEAFFGQGTRLTVV.

This clone was seen only a few times. The rearrangement uses TRBV30 and TRBJ1-1; 7 bases are a match to TRBD1. V lost 2 bases to trimming and J lost 0 bases; unmatched junction nucleotides: 9. There are 16 residues in the CDR3. CDR1 is GTSNPN and CDR2 is SVGIG in the germline V gene (reference sequence). The CDR3 DNA follows: TGTGCCTGGAGTCCGAATCCGACAGGGCTGAACACTGAAGCTTTCTTT. Translating it yields CAWSPNPTGLNTEAFF.

This clone was found once. A junction end diverges from the germline sequence, so it may reflect a read error. The genes are TRBV11-2 and TRBJ1-2; TRBD1 aligns across 7 bases. The germline gives CDR1 SGHAT, CDR2 FQNNGV. The length of the CDR3 is 16 residues. The CDR3 here is CASNLDAKDRSYGYTF. CDR3 nucleotides: TGTGCCAGCAACTTAGATGCTAAGGACAGGAGCTATGGCTACACCTTC.

This clone has only one observation. The chain carries TRBV19 and TRBJ1-1, with a weak D call TRBD1 (6 bases). The CDR3 extends over 16 amino acids. Trimming took 5 bases from V and 2 from J, leaving 18 bases between them. The germline CDR1 and CDR2 sequences are LNHDA and SQIVND (reference sequence). CDR3 sequence: CASSPHRDGGNTEAFF. The CDR3 region has the DNA TGTGCCAGTAGTCCACACAGGGACGGTGGCAACACTGAAGCTTTCTTT.

A note on this clone: Other DNA sequences in the sample encode the same CDR3. The chain combines TRBV2 with TRBJ1-1; D is uncertain. CDR1 and CDR2 (germline): SNHLY, FYNNEI. V was cut by 6 bases and J by 4 bases, with 15 bases left in between. The CDR3 covers 14 residues. The CDR3 region has the DNA TGTGCCAGCAGCGCTGGGCCCCATGGCACTGAAGCTTTCTTT. Translated, it gives CASSAGPHGTEAFF.

This clone was picked up a small number of times. The V call is TRBV27, the J call TRBJ2-7; 8 bases align to TRBD2. Germline lookup yields CDR1 MNHEY and CDR2 SMNVEV (reference sequence). V was clipped by 6 bases and J by 3 bases; unmatched bases: 4. CDR3 length: 13 residues. DNA for the CDR3: TGTGCCAGCAGGACGGGACTAGGCTACGAGCAGTACTTC. This sequence encodes CASRTGLGYEQYF.

This sequence joins TRBV4-3 and TRBJ2-1; TRBD2 might be the D (7 bases). The CDR3 runs 18 residues. CDR1 and CDR2 from the germline V gene are LGHNA and YSLEER. V gave up 4 bases and J gave up 6 bases, with 25 bases separating them. CDR3 sequence (DNA): TGCGCCAGCAGCCCCAATGGGATTTGGACGGGGGGCCTCAATGAGCAGTTCTTC. Amino acids: CASSPNGIWTGGLNEQFF.

This clone has just one count. The rearrangement links TRBV9 to TRBJ1-1; TRBD1 aligns across 7 bases. The CDR3 extends over 15 amino acids. Germline V gene sequence: CDR1 SGDLS, CDR2 YYNGEE. J was trimmed by 5 bases and V by 3 bases; bases with no gene match: 10. CDR3 coding DNA: TGTGCCAGCAGCGGTCTACAGGGGCTGGGGACTGAAGCTTTCTTT. This gives the protein CASSGLQGLGTEAFF.

The J gene is TRBJ2-3, the V gene TRBV6-1, with 8 bases that match TRBD2. The V gene's germline CDR1 is MNHNS and CDR2 SASEGT. J gave up 4 bases and V 2 bases, and 5 bases lay outside the gene matches. The CDR3 extends over 15 amino acids. In nucleotides, the CDR3 is TGTGCCAGCAGTGAAACGGGGGGGCTCGCAGATACGCAGTATTTT. This translates into CASSETGGLADTQYF.